This entry is about one T cell receptor beta chain. The antigen is unknown. The sample comes from a study of T-cell memory formation after mild COVID-19. TCRdb processed the 5' RACE reads anew with MiXCR; each CDR3 protein has one entry. The sample lists around 450,000 distinct CDR3 sequences; roughly 24% were seen once. Study-wide results and caveats: Contracting clones from day 15 to 85 had balanced CD4/CD8; later expanders favoured CD4+. Pre-infection memory harbored some responding clones, suggesting cross-reactive memory joined.

Germline V gives CDR1 MNHEY, CDR2 SVGAGI. Trimming pared 4 bases from V and 4 bases from J, leaving 8 bases between. The CDR3 totals 13 residues. This clonotype was sampled from an adult woman who had mild COVID-19 (a few samples of this study predate the infection). Cell type and time point are not known. The rearrangement joins TRBV6-5 to TRBJ1-3, with no clear D. Sequenced input: PBMCs or a T cell subset sorted from them (not recorded which). DNA for the CDR3: TGTGCCAGCAGTTCATCGGTGGGAAACACCATATATTTT. As protein: CASSSSVGNTIYF.